Listed here are 2 T cell receptor beta chains from one sample, sequenced in a study of cytomegalovirus exposure and HLA in healthy donors (dated by TCRdb to the late 2010s). The library was generated by the immunoSEQ multiplex PCR assay. For the multiplex PCR, a mixture combining 60 forward primers for TCR Vbeta segments and 13 reverse primers for TCR Jbeta segments was used. TCRdb took over this immuneACCESS table, retaining in-frame rearrangements with V and J assigned. Such tables are incomplete; in checked studies, under half of the missing clones stem from an unresolved V gene, and the remainder is unexplained. The sample table lists about 76,000 clones, around 80% of them with a count of one. About 12% of the sample is in the top ten clones. Source material: PBMCs. All receptors come from a male donor in good health and CMV-seropositive.

The chain couples TRBV7-3 to TRBJ2-3; possible D gene TRBD2, 5 bases. The V end was cut by 4 bases, the J end by 3 bases, with 14 bases between. Germline CDR1 and CDR2: SGHTA and FQGTGA. The CDR3 has 15 residues. The CDR3 DNA sequence: TGTGCCAGCAGCTCGAGGGTGGGGAGTACAGATACGCAGTATTTT. This encodes CASSSRVGSTDTQYF.

The chain employs TRBV7-9 and TRBJ2-5; weak D call: TRBD2 (7 bases). Trimming took off 4 bases at V and 1 base at J, with 22 bases between the two ends. From germline, CDR1 is SEHNR and CDR2 FQNEAQ (reference sequence). This CDR3 region has 18 residues. The CDR3 DNA is TGTGCCAGCAGCTCGCGCCGGGGGGCTAGCGGAGCCCAAGAGACCCAGTACTTC. It specifies CASSSRRGASGAQETQYF. The whole variable domain, remainder taken from reference TRBV7-9 and TRBJ2-5, is DTGVSQNPRHKITKRGQNVTFRCDPISEHNRLYWYRQTLGQGPEFLTYFQNEAQLEKSRLLSDRFSAERPKGSFSTLEIQRTEQGDSAMYLCASSSRRGASGAQETQYFGPGTRLLVL.